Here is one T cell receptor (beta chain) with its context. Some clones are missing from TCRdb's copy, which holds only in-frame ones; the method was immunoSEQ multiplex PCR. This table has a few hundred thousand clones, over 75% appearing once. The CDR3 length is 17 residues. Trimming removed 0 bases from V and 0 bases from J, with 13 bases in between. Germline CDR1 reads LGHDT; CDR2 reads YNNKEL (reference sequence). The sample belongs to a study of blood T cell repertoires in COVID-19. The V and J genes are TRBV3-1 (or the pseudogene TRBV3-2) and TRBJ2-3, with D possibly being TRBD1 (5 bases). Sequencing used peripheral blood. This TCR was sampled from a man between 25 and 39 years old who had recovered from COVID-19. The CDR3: CASSQDLGRASTDTQYF. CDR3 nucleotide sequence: TGTGCCAGCAGCCAAGATCTGGGCAGGGCAAGCACAGATACGCAGTATTTT.